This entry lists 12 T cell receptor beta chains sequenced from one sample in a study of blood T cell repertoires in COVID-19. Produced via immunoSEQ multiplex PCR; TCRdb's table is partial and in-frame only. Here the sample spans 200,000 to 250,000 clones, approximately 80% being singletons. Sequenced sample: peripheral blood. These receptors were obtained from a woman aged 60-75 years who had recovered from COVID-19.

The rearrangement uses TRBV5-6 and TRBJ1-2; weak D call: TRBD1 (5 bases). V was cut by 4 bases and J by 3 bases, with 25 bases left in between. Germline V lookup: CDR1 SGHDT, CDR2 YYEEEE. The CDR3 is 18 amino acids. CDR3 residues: CASSQGLVPSGVDYGYTF. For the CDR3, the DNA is TGTGCCAGCAGCCAAGGGCTGGTGCCGTCGGGGGTGGACTATGGCTACACCTTC.

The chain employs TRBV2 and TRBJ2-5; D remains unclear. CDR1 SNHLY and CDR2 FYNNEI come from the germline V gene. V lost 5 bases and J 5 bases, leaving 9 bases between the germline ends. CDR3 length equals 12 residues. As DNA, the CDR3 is TGTGCCAGCAGTTTAGCTGGGGAGACCCAGTACTTC. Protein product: CASSLAGETQYF.

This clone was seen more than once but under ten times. The DNA of the CDR3 is TGTGCCAGCAGCTCAACAGGGGGAAATCAGCCCCAGCATTTT. Translating it yields CASSSTGGNQPQHF. V and J are TRBV7-9 and TRBJ1-5; 8 bases are a match to TRBD1. The CDR3 is 14 residues long. V dropped 4 bases and J dropped 4; count of bases not matched to a gene: 3. Germline V lookup: CDR1 SEHNR, CDR2 FQNEAQ (reference sequence).

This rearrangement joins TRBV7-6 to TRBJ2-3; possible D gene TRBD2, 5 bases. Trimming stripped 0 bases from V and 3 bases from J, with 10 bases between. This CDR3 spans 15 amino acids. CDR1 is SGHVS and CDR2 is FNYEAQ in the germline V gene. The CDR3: CASSLARRLTDTQYF. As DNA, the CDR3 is TGTGCCAGCAGCTTAGCGAGGAGACTAACAGATACGCAGTATTTT.

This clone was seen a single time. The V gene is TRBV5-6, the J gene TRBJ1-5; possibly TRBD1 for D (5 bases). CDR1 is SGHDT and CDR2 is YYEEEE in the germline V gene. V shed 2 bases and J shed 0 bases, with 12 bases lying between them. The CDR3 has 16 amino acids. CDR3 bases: TGTGCCAGCAGCTTTCAGGGCGAGATTAGCAATCAGCCCCAGCATTTT. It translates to CASSFQGEISNQPQHF. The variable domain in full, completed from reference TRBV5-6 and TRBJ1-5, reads DAGVTQSPTHLIKTRGQQVTLRCSPKSGHDTVSWYQQALGQGPQFIFQYYEEEERQRGNFPDRFSGHQFPNYSSELNVNALLLGDSALYLCASSFQGEISNQPQHFGDGTRLSIL.

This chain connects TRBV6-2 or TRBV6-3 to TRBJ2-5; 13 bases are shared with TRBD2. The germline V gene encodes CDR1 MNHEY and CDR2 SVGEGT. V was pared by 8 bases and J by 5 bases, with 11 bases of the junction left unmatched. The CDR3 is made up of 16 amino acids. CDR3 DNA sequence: TGTGCCAGCGGCCACCCGACTAGCGGGGGGCTGGAGACCCAGTACTTC. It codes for CASGHPTSGGLETQYF.

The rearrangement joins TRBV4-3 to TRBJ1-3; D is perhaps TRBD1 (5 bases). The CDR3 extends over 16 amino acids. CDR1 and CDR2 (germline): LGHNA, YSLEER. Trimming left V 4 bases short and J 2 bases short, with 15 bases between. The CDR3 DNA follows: TGCGCCAGCAGCCCGACCGCGGGGGGGACTGGAAACACCATATATTTT. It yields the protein CASSPTAGGTGNTIYF.

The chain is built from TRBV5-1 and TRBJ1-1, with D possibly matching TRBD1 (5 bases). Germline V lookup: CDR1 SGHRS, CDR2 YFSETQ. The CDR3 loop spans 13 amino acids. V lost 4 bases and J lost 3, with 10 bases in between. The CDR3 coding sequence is TGCGCCAGCAGCGAAGGGGAGGACACTGAAGCTTTCTTT. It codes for CASSEGEDTEAFF.

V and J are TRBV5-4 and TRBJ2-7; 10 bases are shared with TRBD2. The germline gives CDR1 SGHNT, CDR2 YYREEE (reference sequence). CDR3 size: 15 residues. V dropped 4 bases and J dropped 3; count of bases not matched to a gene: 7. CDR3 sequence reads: CASSASSGGDYEQYF. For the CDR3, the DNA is TGTGCCAGCAGCGCTTCTAGCGGGGGCGACTACGAGCAGTACTTC.

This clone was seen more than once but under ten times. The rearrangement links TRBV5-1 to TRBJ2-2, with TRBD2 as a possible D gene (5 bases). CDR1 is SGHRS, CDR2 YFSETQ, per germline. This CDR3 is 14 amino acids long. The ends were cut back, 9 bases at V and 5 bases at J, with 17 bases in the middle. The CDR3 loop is CATAYGLKTGELFF. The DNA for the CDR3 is TGCGCCACCGCCTACGGACTGAAAACCGGGGAGCTGTTTTTT.

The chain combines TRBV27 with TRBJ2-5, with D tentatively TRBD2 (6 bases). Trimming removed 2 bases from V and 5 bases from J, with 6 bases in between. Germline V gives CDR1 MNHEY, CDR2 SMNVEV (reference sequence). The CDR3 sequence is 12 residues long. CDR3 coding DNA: TGTGCCAGCAGTTTAGCGGGGGAGACCCAGTACTTC. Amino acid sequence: CASSLAGETQYF.

This chain's CDR3 is CAISEDRGHGYTF. The CDR3 coding sequence is TGTGCCATCAGTGAGGACAGGGGGCATGGCTACACCTTC. V usage is TRBV10-3 and J usage is TRBJ1-2; 10 bases fit TRBD1. V dropped 2 bases and J dropped 6; count of bases not matched to a gene: 0. The CDR3 covers 13 residues. CDR1 and CDR2 from the germline V gene are ENHRY and SYGVKD.